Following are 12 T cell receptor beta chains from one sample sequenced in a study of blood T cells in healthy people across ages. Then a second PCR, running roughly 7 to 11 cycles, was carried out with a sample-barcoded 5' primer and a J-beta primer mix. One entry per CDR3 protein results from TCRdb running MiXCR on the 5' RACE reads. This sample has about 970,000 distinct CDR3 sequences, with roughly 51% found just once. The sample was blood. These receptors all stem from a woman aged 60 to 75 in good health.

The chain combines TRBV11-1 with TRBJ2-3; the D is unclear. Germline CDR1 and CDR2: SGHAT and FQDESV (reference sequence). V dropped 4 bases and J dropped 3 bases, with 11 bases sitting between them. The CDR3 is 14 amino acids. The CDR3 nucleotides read TGTGCCAGCAGCTCCGATTTTGGGACAGATACGCAGTATTTT. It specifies CASSSDFGTDTQYF. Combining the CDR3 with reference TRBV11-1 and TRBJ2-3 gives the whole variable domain EAEVAQSPRYKITEKSQAVAFWCDPISGHATLYWYRQILGQGPELLVQFQDESVVDDSQLPKDRFSAERLKGVDSTLKIQPAELGDSAMYLCASSSDFGTDTQYFGPGTRLTVL.

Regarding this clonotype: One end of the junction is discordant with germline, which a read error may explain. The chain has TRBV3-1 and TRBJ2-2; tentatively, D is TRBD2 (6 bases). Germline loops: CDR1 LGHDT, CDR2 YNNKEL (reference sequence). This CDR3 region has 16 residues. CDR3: CANSQGGRQNTGGLFF. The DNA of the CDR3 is TGTGCCAACAGCCAAGGAGGCCGTCAGAACACCGGGGGGCTGTTTTTT.

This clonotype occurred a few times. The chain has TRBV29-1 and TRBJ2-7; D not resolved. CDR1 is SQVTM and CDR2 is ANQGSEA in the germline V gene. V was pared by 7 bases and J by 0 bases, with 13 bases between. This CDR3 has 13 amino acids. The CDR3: CSASARSSYEQYF. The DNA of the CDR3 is TGCAGCGCCTCTGCAAGGAGCTCCTACGAGCAGTACTTC.

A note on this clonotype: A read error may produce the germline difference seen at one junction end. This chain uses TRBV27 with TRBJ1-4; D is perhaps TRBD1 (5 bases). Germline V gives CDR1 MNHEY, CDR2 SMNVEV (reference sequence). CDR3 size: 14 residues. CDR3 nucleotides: TGTGCCAGCAGTTTAGGGCCAGGACATGAAGAACTGTTTTTT. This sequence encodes CASSLGPGHEELFF.

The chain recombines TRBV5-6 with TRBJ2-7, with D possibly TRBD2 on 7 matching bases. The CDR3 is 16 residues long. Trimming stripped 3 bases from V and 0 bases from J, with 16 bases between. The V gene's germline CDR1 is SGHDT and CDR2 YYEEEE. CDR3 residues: CASSWGLAVNSYEQYF. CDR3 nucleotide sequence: TGTGCCAGCAGCTGGGGGCTAGCGGTCAACTCCTACGAGCAGTACTTC.

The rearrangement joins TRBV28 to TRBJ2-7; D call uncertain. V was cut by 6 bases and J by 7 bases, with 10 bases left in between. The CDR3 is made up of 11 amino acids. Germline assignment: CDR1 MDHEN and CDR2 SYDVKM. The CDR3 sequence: CASRKVEEQYF. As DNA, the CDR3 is TGTGCCAGCAGAAAGGTCGAGGAGCAGTACTTC.

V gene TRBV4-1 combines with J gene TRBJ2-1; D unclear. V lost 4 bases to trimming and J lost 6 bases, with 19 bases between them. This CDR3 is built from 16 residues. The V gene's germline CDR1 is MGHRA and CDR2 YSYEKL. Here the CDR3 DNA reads TGCGCCAGCAGCCGCCCAGAGACTCTAGGGTCCAATGAGCAGTTCTTC. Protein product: CASSRPETLGSNEQFF.

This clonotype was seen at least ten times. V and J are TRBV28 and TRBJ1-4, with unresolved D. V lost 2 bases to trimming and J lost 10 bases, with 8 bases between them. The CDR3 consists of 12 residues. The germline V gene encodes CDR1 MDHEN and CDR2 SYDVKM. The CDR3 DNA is TGTGCCAGCAGTTTAGTAGAGGGAAAACTGTTTTTT. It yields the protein CASSLVEGKLFF. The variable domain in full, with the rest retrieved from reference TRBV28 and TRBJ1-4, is DVKVTQSSRYLVKRTGEKVFLECVQDMDHENMFWYRQDPGLGLRLIYFSYDVKMKEKGDIPEGYSVSREKKERFSLILESASTNQTSMYLCASSLVEGKLFFGSGTQLSVL.

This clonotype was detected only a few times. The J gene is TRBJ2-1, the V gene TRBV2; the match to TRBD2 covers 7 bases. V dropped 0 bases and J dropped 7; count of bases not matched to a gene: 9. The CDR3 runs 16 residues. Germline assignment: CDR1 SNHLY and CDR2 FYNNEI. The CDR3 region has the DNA TGTGCCAGCAGTGAAGCAGGCAAGCGGGATATAAATGAGCAGTTCTTC. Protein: CASSEAGKRDINEQFF.

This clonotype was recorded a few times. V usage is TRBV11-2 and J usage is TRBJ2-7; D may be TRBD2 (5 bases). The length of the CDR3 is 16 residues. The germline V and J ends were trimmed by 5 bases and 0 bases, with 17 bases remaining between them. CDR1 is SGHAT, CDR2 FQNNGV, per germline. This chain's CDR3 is CASSLGYGESSYEQYF. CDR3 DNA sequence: TGTGCCAGCAGCCTCGGATACGGGGAATCCTCCTACGAGCAGTACTTC. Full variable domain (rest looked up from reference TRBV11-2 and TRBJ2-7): EAGVAQSPRYKIIEKRQSVAFWCNPISGHATLYWYQQILGQGPKLLIQFQNNGVVDDSQLPKDRFSAERLKGVDSTLKIQPAKLEDSAVYLCASSLGYGESSYEQYFGPGTRLTVT.

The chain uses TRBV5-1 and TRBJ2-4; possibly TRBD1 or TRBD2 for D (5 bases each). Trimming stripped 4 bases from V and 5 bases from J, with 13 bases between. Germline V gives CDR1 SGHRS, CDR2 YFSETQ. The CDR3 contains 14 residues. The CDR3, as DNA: TGCGCCAGCAGCAACAACCGGGGCGAAAACATTCAGTACTTC. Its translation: CASSNNRGENIQYF.

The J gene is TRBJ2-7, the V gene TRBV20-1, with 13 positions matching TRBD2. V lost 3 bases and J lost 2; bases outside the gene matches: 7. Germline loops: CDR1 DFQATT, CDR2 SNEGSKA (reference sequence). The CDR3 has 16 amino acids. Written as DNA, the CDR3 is TGCAGTGCTAGCGGCACTAGCGGGAGGGGGACCTACGAGCAGTACTTC. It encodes CSASGTSGRGTYEQYF.